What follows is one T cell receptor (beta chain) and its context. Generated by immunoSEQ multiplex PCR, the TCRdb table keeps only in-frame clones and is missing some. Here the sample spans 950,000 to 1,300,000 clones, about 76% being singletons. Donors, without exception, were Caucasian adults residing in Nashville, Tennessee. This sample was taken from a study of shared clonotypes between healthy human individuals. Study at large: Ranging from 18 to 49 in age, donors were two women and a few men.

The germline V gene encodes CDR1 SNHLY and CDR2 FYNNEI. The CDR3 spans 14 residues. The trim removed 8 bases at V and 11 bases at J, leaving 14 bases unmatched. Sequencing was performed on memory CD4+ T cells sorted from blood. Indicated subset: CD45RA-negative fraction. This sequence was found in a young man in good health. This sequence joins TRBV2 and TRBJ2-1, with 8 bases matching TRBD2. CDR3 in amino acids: CASQQTGLATKQFF. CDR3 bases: TGTGCCAGCCAACAGACCGGACTAGCTACGAAGCAGTTCTTC.